This T cell receptor beta chain was identified during a study of cytomegalovirus exposure and HLA in healthy donors. Study-wide results and caveats: Most TCR beta V segments were productive about 90% or about 30% of the time in an earlier analysis. Presence/absence analyses took donor sequencing depth as roughly uniform.

Nominally healthy donors provided the samples, though records likely missed some immune exposures. This clone turned up a few times. Its matching antigen is unknown. The identical CDR3 is also encoded by other nucleotide sequences in the sample. The PCR had 60 Vbeta and 13 Jbeta primers. The protocol was immunoSEQ multiplex PCR, while the TCRdb copy is restricted to in-frame clones and leaves out a portion. This table has 200,000 to 300,000 clones, 84% appearing once. CDR1 is SGHTA, CDR2 FQGNSA, per germline. V was pared by 2 bases and J by 7 bases, with 6 bases between. This CDR3 contains 12 residues. The chain joins TRBV7-2 to TRBJ1-5; no clear D. The sequencing input was PBMCs. The source of this sequence is a woman aged 40 to 50 in good health and CMV-seropositive. This CDR3 is CASSLFGQPQHF. The CDR3 DNA reads as TGTGCCAGCAGCTTATTCGGGCAGCCCCAGCATTTT.